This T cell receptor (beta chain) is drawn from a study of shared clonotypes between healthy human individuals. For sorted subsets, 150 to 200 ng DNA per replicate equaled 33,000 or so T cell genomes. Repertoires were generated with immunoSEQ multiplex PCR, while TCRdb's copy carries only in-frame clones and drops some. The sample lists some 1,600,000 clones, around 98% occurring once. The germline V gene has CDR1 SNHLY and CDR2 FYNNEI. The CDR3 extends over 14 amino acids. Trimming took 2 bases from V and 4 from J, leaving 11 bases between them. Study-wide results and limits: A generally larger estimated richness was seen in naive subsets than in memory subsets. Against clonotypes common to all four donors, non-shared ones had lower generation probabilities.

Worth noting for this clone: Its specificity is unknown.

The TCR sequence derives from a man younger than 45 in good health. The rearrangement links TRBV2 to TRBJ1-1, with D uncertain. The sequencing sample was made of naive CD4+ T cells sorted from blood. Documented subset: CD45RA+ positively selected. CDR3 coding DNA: TGTGCCAGCAGTGAAAGGGTGTGGGGCACTGAAGCTTTCTTT. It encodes CASSERVWGTEAFF.